The 5 T cell receptor beta chains listed next were all sequenced from one sample in a study of control samples from healthy donors and cancer patients. Libraries were prepared by immunoSEQ multiplex PCR; TCRdb keeps only in-frame clonotypes and omits some of them. The sample contains about 98,000 clones, about four fifths of which appear only once. The sample was blood. These receptors were collected from a man between 60 and 75 years old in good health.

This rearrangement joins TRBV28 to TRBJ1-5, with D possibly TRBD1 on 5 matching bases. Germline loops: CDR1 MDHEN, CDR2 SYDVKM. Trimming cost V 2 bases and J 2 bases, with 10 bases left between them. The CDR3 has 15 amino acids. As DNA, the CDR3 is TGTGCCAGCAGTTTAAATCGACAGCGCAATCAGCCCCAGCATTTT. Amino acid sequence: CASSLNRQRNQPQHF.

This clone was seen only once. This chain uses TRBV6-5 with TRBJ2-3, with TRBD1 identical over 7 bases. The length of the CDR3 is 15 residues. Trimming cost V 4 bases and J 5 bases; bases outside gene matches: 9. Germline CDR1 MNHEY, CDR2 SVGAGI. This CDR3 is CASSSLGTAGDTQYF. The CDR3 DNA sequence: TGTGCCAGCAGTTCCCTCGGGACAGCCGGAGATACGCAGTATTTT.

V usage is TRBV6-5 and J usage is TRBJ2-5, with TRBD2 matching 8 bases. The CDR3 has 14 residues. Germline V gene lookup returns CDR1 MNHEY and CDR2 SVGAGI. Unmatched junction bases numbered 8, after V lost 7 bases and J lost 4 bases. CDR3 in amino acids: CASTGSGRSETQYF. CDR3 coding DNA: TGTGCCAGCACGGGGAGCGGGAGATCAGAGACCCAGTACTTC.

This sequence joins TRBV24-1 and TRBJ2-2; no definite D call. The CDR3 runs 14 residues. CDR1 is KGHDR and CDR2 is SFDVKD in the germline V gene. V dropped 4 bases and J dropped 6 bases, with 11 bases sitting between them. Written as DNA, the CDR3 is TGTGCCACCAGTGACTCGGCCCGAGCCGGGGAGCTGTTTTTT. Residues: CATSDSARAGELFF.

The chain couples TRBV19 to TRBJ1-5; 7 bases are a match to TRBD1. Trimming cost V 7 bases and J 4 bases; bases outside gene matches: 16. The CDR3 runs 17 residues. The V gene's germline CDR1 is LNHDA and CDR2 SQIVND (reference sequence). The CDR3 DNA sequence: TGTGCCAGTACCACTACCACAGGGGCCGCCTGGAATCAGCCCCAGCATTTT. As protein: CASTTTTGAAWNQPQHF.